This T cell receptor beta chain emerged from a study of CD8+ T cells in alopecia areata (dated by TCRdb to the late 2010s). Study-level background: Treated patients were enrolled in an open-label pilot trial of oral tofacitinib at 5 to 10 mg twice daily for moderate-to-severe alopecia areata. Patients stayed on tofacitinib for 6 to 18 months and then had 6 months of follow-up off drug so that delayed response and recurrence could be assessed. In treated patients, disease severity was measured using the SALT score, which gives the percentage of scalp surface area affected. The study used high-throughput TCRbeta sequencing to examine T cell clonal expansion in alopecia areata, in both the C3H/HeJ mouse model and human patients. Scalp tissue and sorted CD4+ and CD8+ peripheral blood T cells from patchy and totalis/universalis alopecia areata patients and from healthy controls were covered by human TCRbeta sequencing. Biopsies were taken from tofacitinib-treated patients at baseline and again at 4 and 24 weeks into treatment, and several of those patients also had a later scalp biopsy. Clonality in the scalp was compared among normal scalp (n=4), patchy alopecia areata scalp (n=8), and alopecia totalis/universalis scalp (n=8). RNA was extracted with the PAXgene miRNA kit for fixed scalp, the miRNeasy kit for PBMCs, and the RNeasy kit for mouse skin. TCRbeta CDR3 regions were amplified by immunoSEQ multiplex PCR with 35 Vbeta forward and 13 Jbeta reverse primers. The research as a whole found: Resident alphabeta T cells in normal human skin are also sequenced, complicating scalp TCR repertoire analysis, unlike mouse skin dominated by gammadelta T cells. Shared TCR sequences between patients were less evident than in mice, which may be partly attributable to HLA diversity in the patient population. Lesional scalp, especially in alopecia totalis/universalis, showed higher clonality and more expanded CD8+ clones than normal scalp, suggesting antigenic drive. Tofacitinib significantly lowered scalp clonality and the number of expanded CD8+ clones among the top 100 scalp clones. Because the treated cohort was small and had only one nonresponder, larger studies are needed to examine links between baseline CD8+ expansion and response. During tofacitinib treatment, many expanded lesional clones remained in scalp and blood, and this persistence may partly explain relapse after treatment is stopped.

The library was produced with the immunoSEQ multiplex PCR assay. RNA was extracted from all samples and reverse transcribed into cDNA, which served as template for TCR sequencing. First-strand cDNA was synthesized with SuperScript III using a 2:1 mix of oligo-dT and random hexamers. A synthetic immune receptor repertoire was used to assess amplification bias, and residual bias was removed computationally. Per the authors' processing: After raw reads were preprocessed to remove errors, the CDR3 was defined following IMGT conventions as running from the conserved cysteine to phenylalanine. Clonality was computed as 1 minus the Shannon entropy, with the entropy normalized by log2 of the number of productive unique TCRs. Whether scalp clones were CD4 or CD8 was inferred by matching scalp TCRbeta sequences against CD4 and CD8 repertoires sorted from blood. Entries here come from immuneACCESS through TCRdb and include only in-frame sequences with V and J called. Some clones fail to appear in such tables; in the studies checked, an unresolved V gene covers under half of the shortfall, and the cause of the remainder is unknown. V, J and clone size reflect that table, while D and trimming were determined from the DNA. The sample includes about 76,000 clones, with approximately 66% observed a single time. Less than 25% of the sample belongs to the ten largest clones.

With regard to this clone: Its binding antigen is unknown. No per-base quality is available; no much larger clone lies one base away.

The CDR3 goes from the cysteine to the phenylalanine over 13 residues. Only the CDR3 DNA stays, 39 bases, in frame from base 1. CDR1 GTSNPN and CDR2 SVGIG are derived from the germline V gene (reference sequence). The trim is 1 base for V and 6 bases for J, with a gap of 12 bases between the germline ends. Per the publication, the time point label means: roughly 26 weeks on oral tofacitinib. Reading the label with the study, this specimen's treatment or condition is: oral pan-JAK inhibitor, 5-10 mg twice daily. From alopecia areata patients, peripheral blood was collected along with lesional scalp punch biopsies. PBMCs were isolated by density centrifugation and stained for CD3, CD4 and CD8, after which CD4+ and CD8+ T cells were sorted on a FACSAria.

The chain links TRBV30 with TRBJ1-2; TRBD1 is possibly the D segment (6 matching bases). The sequences come from CD8+ T cells sorted from blood, collected at week 24, from a patient treated with tofacitinib. The sequence came from a human donor with alopecia areata. The CDR3 amino acid sequence is: CAWSGGQGDGYTF. The DNA sequence reads TGTGCCTGGAGTGGGGGGCAGGGTGATGGCTACACCTTC. With all but the CDR3 taken from the reference TRBV30 and TRBJ1-2 genes, the full variable domain is: SQTIHQWPATLVQPVGSPLSLECTVEGTSNPNLYWYRQAAGRGLQLLFYSVGIGQISSEVPQNLSASRPQDRQFILSSKKLLLSDSGFYLCAWSGGQGDGYTFGSGTRLTVV.